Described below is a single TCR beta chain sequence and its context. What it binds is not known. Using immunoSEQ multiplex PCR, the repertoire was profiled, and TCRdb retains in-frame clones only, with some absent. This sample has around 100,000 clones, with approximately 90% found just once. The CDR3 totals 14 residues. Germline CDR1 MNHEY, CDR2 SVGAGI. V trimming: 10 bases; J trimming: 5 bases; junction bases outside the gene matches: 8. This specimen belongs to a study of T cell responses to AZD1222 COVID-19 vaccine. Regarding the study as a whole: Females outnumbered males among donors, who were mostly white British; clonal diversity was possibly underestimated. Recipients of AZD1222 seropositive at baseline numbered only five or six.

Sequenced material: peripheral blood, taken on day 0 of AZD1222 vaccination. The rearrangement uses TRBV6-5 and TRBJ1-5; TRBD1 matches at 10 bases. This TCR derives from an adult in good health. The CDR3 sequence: CATSDGQGDQPQHF. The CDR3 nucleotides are TGTGCCACCTCAGATGGACAGGGGGATCAGCCCCAGCATTTT.